Included here is one T cell receptor beta chain sequence, with context. Its antigen remains unidentified. No qualities accompany the bases; no much larger clone lies one base away. The sample's time point label is to be understood as: after anti-PD-1 therapy. Genomic DNA extracted from tumor biopsies or peripheral blood was used for bulk TCRbeta sequencing, with input ranging from about 616 ng to 6,500 ng. Histologically proven advanced or metastatic basal or squamous cell carcinoma was present in all patients, all of whom were poor candidates for surgical resection. Of the ten or so patients in the basal cell carcinoma cohort, about eight underwent bulk tumor TCR sequencing. These data are taken from a study of T cells in tumors after PD-1 blockade (dated by TCRdb to 2018 to 2020). In the study overall: Prior checkpoint blockade, systemic immunosuppressant use, and recent radiotherapy or other anti-cancer therapy within 4 weeks were grounds for patient exclusion. Patients received pembrolizumab 200 mg every 3 weeks or cemiplimab 350 mg every 2 weeks. To compare clonotypes in blood and tumor, bulk TCR sequencing was done on some 10 peripheral blood samples taken from 5 patients. Paired single-cell RNA and TCR sequencing was done in the study on site-matched tumors from patients with BCC or SCC, both before and after anti-PD-1 therapy. On average, peripheral blood samples had more than 90,000 TCR templates (range roughly 21,000-257,772) and fewer than 45,000 unique clonotypes. Clinical response was assessed using RECIST version 1.1. While on anti-PD-1 treatment, some of the patients also continued taking daily vismodegib 150 mg. Findings and caveats that apply to the study as a whole: The source of novel T cell clones was not identified and could include lymphoid organs or rare unexpanded clones within the tumor or its periphery. About 40% of TCR clonotypes from the tumor were detected in blood, and certain novel exhausted tumor clones were present in blood collected before treatment, which suggests recruitment from the periphery.

The germline V gene specifies MNHEY as CDR1 and SVGEGT as CDR2. A distance of 19 bases separates the germline ends of V and J, which lose 6 bases and 7 bases respectively. The CDR3 runs 14 residues from the cysteine to the phenylalanine. CDR3 DNA only is kept here, 42 bases in frame from base 1. Deep TCRbeta sequencing was performed with the immunoSEQ platform. From the authors' description of their analysis: Only productive rearrangements were exported from the immunoSEQ Analyzer for further analysis. T cell phenotypes were assigned to bulk TCRbeta clonotypes by matching to single-cell RNA+TCR-seq clones sharing the same TCRbeta sequence. Tumor enrichment of a clone was calculated by dividing the clone's tumor frequency by the clone's PBMC frequency, both taken from bulk TCR sequencing. GLIPH was used to sort TCRs into specificity groups, which are clusters of distinct TCRs that likely recognize common antigens through shared CDR3 motifs. TCRdb took this table from immuneACCESS and kept in-frame rearrangements with V and J called. Such tables lack part of the clones; where checked against another copy, unresolved V genes explain under half of the gap, and the rest is unexplained. D and trimming were read from the DNA, whereas the V and J calls and clone size are those reported in that table. In this sample the table shows around 34,000 clones, roughly two thirds of which occur a single time. Clones ranked in the top ten supply approximately 40% of the sample.

Sequences were derived from PBMCs, sampled after anti-PD-1 treatment. The clonotype comes from a human donor with basal cell carcinoma. Recombination connected TRBV6-2 or TRBV6-3 to TRBJ2-7; tentative D gene TRBD2, with 6 bases matching. Here is the DNA: TGTGCCAGCAGCTCCGTTCCCATGGGGGGTGAGCAGTACTTC. Translated, this is CASSSVPMGGEQYF.